The next 32 T cell receptor beta chains were all read from a single sample in a study of blood T cell repertoires in COVID-19 (dated by TCRdb to the early 2020s). The library came from the immunoSEQ multiplex PCR assay. TCRdb's version of the immuneACCESS table is confined to in-frame rearrangements and falls short of the full clone set. An unresolved V gene accounts for under half of the shortfall where checked; the remainder is of unknown origin. For this sample there are about 190,000 clones; about 86% appear just once. The ten largest clones represent about 15% of the sample. Sequenced input: peripheral blood. The receptors stem from a man aged 25-45 years with active or convalescent COVID-19.

The chain links TRBV2 to TRBJ2-1, with 7 bases that match TRBD2. J lost 3 bases, V lost 6 bases, and 8 bases had no gene match. CDR3 length: 15 residues. Germline V lookup: CDR1 SNHLY, CDR2 FYNNEI. The CDR3 nucleotides are TGTGCCAGCAGGAAAGAGCTAGCGGACTACAATGAGCAGTTCTTC. Its translation is CASRKELADYNEQFF.

This chain connects TRBV19 to TRBJ1-5; D not resolved. Looked up from germline, CDR1 is LNHDA and CDR2 is SQIVND (reference sequence). CDR3 length equals 13 residues. The V end was cut by 0 bases, the J end by 10 bases, with 10 bases between. The CDR3 region has the DNA TGTGCCAGTAGTATAGATCGCGGAAGCCCCCAGCATTTT. Translation: CASSIDRGSPQHF.

This chain connects TRBV29-1 to TRBJ2-3; 8 positions match TRBD2. The CDR3 is 11 amino acids. Germline loops: CDR1 SQVTM, CDR2 ANQGSEA. The V segment lost 8 bases and the J segment 5 bases; nucleotides outside the gene matches: 3. The CDR3 sequence is CSQRGQDTQYF. Here the CDR3 DNA reads TGCAGCCAGCGGGGGCAAGATACGCAGTATTTT.

The J gene is TRBJ2-7, the V gene TRBV29-1; 10 bases match TRBD1. This CDR3 has 16 residues. Germline CDR1 is SQVTM and CDR2 is ANQGSEA. V was clipped by 2 bases and J by 2 bases; unmatched bases: 9. DNA of the CDR3: TGCAGCGTTGAATTGTCTTCCGGGACAGGGGCCTACGAGCAGTACTTC. This codes for CSVELSSGTGAYEQYF.

The chain couples TRBV2 to TRBJ2-7; D might be TRBD1 (6 bases). The germline V gene has CDR1 SNHLY and CDR2 FYNNEI. The ends were cut back, 5 bases at V and 2 bases at J, with 19 bases in the middle. The CDR3 loop spans 16 amino acids. The CDR3 loop reads CASSIMVTGRTYEQYV. The CDR3 nucleotides are TGTGCCAGCAGTATTATGGTGACAGGAAGGACCTACGAGCAGTACGTC.

The V gene is TRBV3-1 (or the pseudogene TRBV3-2), the J gene TRBJ1-2; D remains ambiguous. The CDR3 consists of 14 residues. Germline V gene data show CDR1 as LGHDT and CDR2 as YNNKEL (reference sequence). Trimming pared 4 bases from V and 6 bases from J, leaving 15 bases between. CDR3 region: CASSPVEGGNGYTF. CDR3 bases: TGTGCCAGCAGCCCTGTTGAGGGAGGGAATGGCTACACCTTC.

This chain joins TRBV12-2 and TRBJ2-7; no check of the table's D call, TRBD2, against the DNA was made. TRBV12-2 is annotated as a pseudogene. The CDR3 sequence is 15 residues long. CDR3 bases: TGTGCAAGTCGCTTACAAGCGGGGATCGCCTACGAGCAGTACGTC. This translates into CASRLQAGIAYEQYV.

The chain is built from TRBV7-9 and TRBJ2-1; tentatively, D is TRBD2 (5 bases). The germline CDR1 and CDR2 sequences are SEHNR and FQNEAQ (reference sequence). The CDR3 has 14 residues. V gave up 3 bases and J gave up 5 bases, with 11 bases separating them. The CDR3 nucleotides read TGTGCCAGCAGCTTCGCTAGCTACGACAATGAGCAGTTCTTC. It specifies CASSFASYDNEQFF.

This chain links TRBV24-1 with TRBJ2-1; D may be TRBD2 (7 bases). Germline V CDR1 and CDR2: KGHDR, SFDVKD. With 7 bases removed from V and 7 bases from J, the gap between germline ends came to 22 bases. The CDR3 has 16 residues. This CDR3 reads CATSAPWGGDRNEQFF. The CDR3 bases are TGTGCCACCAGCGCCCCTTGGGGGGGCGATCGGAATGAGCAGTTCTTC.

This clone was counted once. The V gene is TRBV2, the J gene TRBJ2-2, with a tentative D call TRBD1 (6 bases). Trimming removed 8 bases from V and 1 base from J, with 17 bases in between. Per the germline V gene, CDR1 is SNHLY and CDR2 is FYNNEI. There are 16 residues in the CDR3. The CDR3 sequence is CASFRGPRGNTGELFF. The DNA for the CDR3 is TGTGCCAGCTTCCGAGGTCCCAGGGGGAACACCGGGGAGCTGTTTTTT. Full variable domain (outside the CDR3, taken from reference TRBV2 and TRBJ2-2): EPEVTQTPSHQVTQMGQEVILRCVPISNHLYFYWYRQILGQKVEFLVSFYNNEISEKSEIFDDQFSVERPDGSNFTLKIRSTKLEDSAMYFCASFRGPRGNTGELFFGEGSRLTVL.

This CDR3 reads CASNHRDRAEKLFF. CDR3 nucleotides: TGTGCCAGCAACCACCGGGACAGGGCTGAAAAACTGTTTTTT. The rearrangement joins TRBV28 to TRBJ1-4, with 9 bases aligning to TRBD1. This CDR3 has 14 amino acids. Germline CDR1 is MDHEN and CDR2 is SYDVKM. V was clipped by 7 bases and J by 7 bases; unmatched bases: 7.

The J gene is TRBJ1-3, the V gene TRBV29-1; a weak D match, TRBD1 (5 bases). Germline CDR1 is SQVTM and CDR2 is ANQGSEA. The CDR3 spans 15 residues. The V end was cut by 1 base, the J end by 2 bases, with 12 bases between. The CDR3 sequence is CSVEALSGTGNTIYF. The CDR3, as DNA: TGCAGCGTTGAAGCCCTATCAGGGACTGGAAACACCATATATTTT.

The V call is TRBV7-2, the J call TRBJ2-3; a weak D match, TRBD2 (6 bases). CDR1 is SGHTA and CDR2 is FQGNSA in the germline V gene. There are 14 residues in the CDR3. The V end was cut by 4 bases, the J end by 1 base, with 9 bases between. CDR3 in amino acids: CASSWPGGTDTQYF. For the CDR3, the DNA is TGTGCCAGCAGCTGGCCGGGGGGCACAGATACGCAGTATTTT. Complete variable domain (other parts from reference TRBV7-2 and TRBJ2-3): GAGVSQSPSNKVTEKGKDVELRCDPISGHTALYWYRQSLGQGLEFLIYFQGNSAPDKSGLPSDRFSAERTGGSVSTLTIQRTQQEDSAVYLCASSWPGGTDTQYFGPGTRLTVL.

This clone turned up a few times. The V gene is TRBV2, the J gene TRBJ1-4, with 7 bases that match TRBD1. The CDR3 consists of 16 residues. Germline V lookup: CDR1 SNHLY, CDR2 FYNNEI. J gave up 0 bases and V 2 bases, and 3 bases lay outside the gene matches. The CDR3 region is CASSEQGVTTNEKLFF. The CDR3 nucleotides read TGTGCCAGCAGTGAACAGGGGGTGACAACTAATGAAAAACTGTTTTTT.

The V call is TRBV7-9, the J call TRBJ1-1; D not resolved. V was shortened by 4 bases and J by 0 bases, with 9 bases between the two germline ends. The CDR3 is 14 amino acids. Per germline, CDR1 SEHNR and CDR2 FQNEAQ (reference sequence). The chain's CDR3 is CASSSTRVNTEAFF. Here the CDR3 DNA reads TGTGCCAGCAGCTCCACACGGGTGAACACTGAAGCTTTCTTT.

The chain combines TRBV11-3 with TRBJ2-5, with a possible D match to TRBD1 (5 bases). The CDR3 contains 16 residues. Trimming removed 0 bases at V and 1 base at J, with 12 bases between. From germline, CDR1 is SGHNT and CDR2 YENEEA. CDR3 sequence (DNA): TGTGCCAGCAGCTTAGAAGTGACAGCTACCCAAGAGACCCAGTACTTC. Translation: CASSLEVTATQETQYF.

V usage is TRBV6-1 and J usage is TRBJ1-2; the match to TRBD1 covers 7 bases. This CDR3 has 15 residues. V was clipped by 2 bases and J by 4 bases; unmatched bases: 7. The germline V gene encodes CDR1 MNHNS and CDR2 SASEGT. CDR3 sequence reads: CASSEPGTAAYGYTF. The CDR3 DNA sequence: TGTGCCAGCAGTGAACCCGGGACAGCAGCCTATGGCTACACCTTC.

The V gene is TRBV6-2 or TRBV6-3, the J gene TRBJ2-7, with D maybe TRBD1 (6 bases). The length of the CDR3 is 15 residues. The V end lost 4 bases, the J end lost 2 bases, and 15 bases lay between the germline ends. The V gene's germline CDR1 is MNHEY and CDR2 SVGEGT. The CDR3 coding sequence is TGTGCCAGCAGTTCGCTCCGGGACAACCCCTACGAGCAGTACTTC. Its translation: CASSSLRDNPYEQYF.

This clone was counted once. The CDR3: CASSMDRAGRSSGNTIYF. The CDR3 DNA sequence: TGTGCCAGTAGTATGGACAGGGCAGGCCGGAGCTCTGGAAACACCATATATTTT. The chain uses TRBV19 and TRBJ1-3, with TRBD1 matching 8 bases. CDR1 and CDR2 (germline): LNHDA, SQIVND (reference sequence). This CDR3 has 18 residues. With V trimmed by 3 bases and J by 0 bases, 10 bases remained unmatched.

The chain uses TRBV13 and TRBJ1-1; TRBD1 aligns across 11 bases. Trimming at V came to 0 bases and at J to 0 bases, leaving 3 bases not matched to a gene. The CDR3 extends over 17 amino acids. The V gene's germline CDR1 is PRHDT and CDR2 FYEKMQ (reference sequence). CDR3 sequence reads: CASSLGDRGRLNTEAFF. CDR3 nucleotides: TGTGCCAGCAGCTTAGGGGACAGGGGGCGTCTGAACACTGAAGCTTTCTTT. Full variable domain (outside the CDR3, taken from reference TRBV13 and TRBJ1-1): AAGVIQSPRHLIKEKRETATLKCYPIPRHDTVYWYQQGPGQDPQFLISFYEKMQSDKGSIPDRFSAQQFSDYHSELNMSSLELGDSALYFCASSLGDRGRLNTEAFFGQGTRLTVV.

The chain carries TRBV13 and TRBJ1-2; D is perhaps TRBD1 (6 bases). Germline V gene lookup returns CDR1 PRHDT and CDR2 FYEKMQ (reference sequence). The CDR3 runs 16 residues. Trimming stripped 3 bases from V and 1 base from J, with 15 bases between. CDR3 sequence reads: CASSLSPVDSNYGYTF. As DNA, the CDR3 is TGTGCCAGCAGCTTGTCACCTGTGGACAGTAACTATGGCTACACCTTC.

The rearrangement joins TRBV2 to TRBJ1-2; D unresolved. Deletions cut 4 bases from V and 8 bases from J, with 11 bases between. CDR1 is SNHLY and CDR2 is FYNNEI in the germline V gene. This CDR3 is 12 amino acids long. The CDR3 coding sequence is TGTGCCAGCAGTGGGGAGATTTTCGGCTACACCTTC. It translates to CASSGEIFGYTF.

The rearrangement uses TRBV24-1 and TRBJ2-3; 9 bases agree with TRBD1. Unmatched junction bases numbered 12, after V lost 4 bases and J lost 5 bases. Per the germline V gene, CDR1 is KGHDR and CDR2 is SFDVKD. The CDR3 sequence is 17 residues long. CDR3 coding DNA: TGTGCCACCAGTGACCCGCCGGGACAGGGTCGGAGAGATACGCAGTATTTT. Its translation is CATSDPPGQGRRDTQYF.

This chain connects TRBV19 to TRBJ1-1; no reliable D call. This CDR3 is built from 13 residues. V lost 6 bases, J lost 6 bases, and 14 bases lay in between. Germline CDR1 and CDR2: LNHDA and SQIVND (reference sequence). The CDR3 coding sequence is TGTGCCAGTAGCCCCGCAATCAGCGCTGAAGCTTTCTTT. This encodes CASSPAISAEAFF.

The chain recombines TRBV19 with TRBJ1-5, with 8 positions matching TRBD1. The V gene end was trimmed by 5 bases and the J gene end by 3 bases; junction bases not matched to a gene: 9. The germline V gene encodes CDR1 LNHDA and CDR2 SQIVND (reference sequence). This CDR3 region has 16 residues. The CDR3 DNA follows: TGTGCCAGTAGTTTAGCGACAGGGGAGGCCAATCAGCCCCAGCATTTT. It translates to CASSLATGEANQPQHF.

This chain joins TRBV4-1 and TRBJ1-5; TRBD1 matches at 7 bases. This CDR3 spans 15 amino acids. Losses at the gene ends were 1 base for V and 8 bases for J; bases not matched to a gene: 8. Germline V gives CDR1 MGHRA, CDR2 YSYEKL. The CDR3 region has the DNA TGCGCCAGCAGCCAAGGCAGGGGGGAGGTGGAGCCCCAGCATTTT. Protein sequence: CASSQGRGEVEPQHF.

The rearrangement uses TRBV4-1 and TRBJ2-5, with D possibly being TRBD1 (7 bases). The CDR3 sequence is 17 residues long. V shed 0 bases and J shed 1 base, with 15 bases lying between them. Looked up from germline, CDR1 is MGHRA and CDR2 is YSYEKL. Here the CDR3 DNA reads TGCGCCAGCAGCCAAGAGCGGGATCGGACAGGCCAAGAGACCCAGTACTTC. Translation: CASSQERDRTGQETQYF.

The CDR3, as DNA: TGTGCCAGCAGCTTAGGGCCCCCCCCCGCGGGGGGGGGTGAGACCCAGTACTTC. Protein sequence: CASSLGPPPAGGGETQYF. This chain links TRBV7-2 with TRBJ2-5; 9 bases map to TRBD2. Germline loops: CDR1 SGHTA, CDR2 FQGNSA. With 1 base clipped from V and 5 bases from J, the junction kept 14 bases outside the gene matches. The CDR3 consists of 18 residues.

The chain is built from TRBV28 and TRBJ1-5; possibly TRBD1 for D (6 bases). The CDR3 totals 20 residues. The germline CDR1 and CDR2 sequences are MDHEN and SYDVKM. V was clipped by 5 bases and J by 0 bases, with 26 bases between them. In DNA form, the CDR3 reads TGTGCCAGCAGTCCTCGGGGGGCGACCCCTTTCCTGAATAGCAATCAGCCCCAGCATTTT. Protein: CASSPRGATPFLNSNQPQHF.

The chain has TRBV24-1 and TRBJ2-5; 7 nucleotides agree with TRBD1. The CDR3 spans 14 residues. Trimming took 7 bases from V and 5 from J; bases not matched to a gene: 9. Germline V gene lookup returns CDR1 KGHDR and CDR2 SFDVKD. CDR3 in DNA: TGTGCCACCAGAGCAGGGGGTAATGTGGAGACCCAGTACTTC. Translating it yields CATRAGGNVETQYF.

This sequence joins TRBV2 and TRBJ1-1; D ambiguous. V was clipped by 6 bases and J by 5 bases, with 10 bases between them. The CDR3 contains 12 residues. CDR1 is SNHLY, CDR2 FYNNEI, per germline. The CDR3 DNA sequence: TGTGCCAGCAGCCGACGAGGAACTGAAGCTTTCTTT. Translation: CASSRRGTEAFF.

CDR3 protein: CASSPWGGSDTEAFF. The CDR3 DNA is TGTGCCAGCTCACCCTGGGGCGGATCTGACACTGAAGCTTTCTTT. The chain links TRBV18 to TRBJ1-1; TRBD1 is a possible D gene (5 bases). Germline V gene data show CDR1 as KGHSH and CDR2 as LQKENI. This CDR3 comprises 15 residues. V was shortened by 3 bases and J by 3 bases, with 14 bases between the two germline ends.